Listed below are T cell receptor beta chains from one sample, sequenced in a study of Tregs in tolerant kidney transplant recipients. The table came from immunoSEQ multiplex PCR; TCRdb's copy has only in-frame clones and leaves some out. The sample lists about 81,000 clones, about 91% seen once, with around 1.5% in the top ten. The sequencing here drew on CD4+ T cells from blood (PBMCs), taken 24 months after the transplant. These TCRs come from a human patient who received a combined kidney and bone marrow transplant. Part of the T cells may come from the graft donor. Both conserved end residues are part of each CDR3. D genes are given only for firm matches. Size is omitted from some rows. Given values are once, few, many or a class for expanded clones.

>NA|TRBJ1-2|TRBV6-1|NA
CASRYADGYTF
TGTGCCAGCCGCTATGCCGATGGCTACACCTTC
>NA|TRBJ1-5|TRBV19|NA
CASSFGGNQPQHF
TGTGCCAGTAGTTTCGGAGGGAATCAGCCCCAGCATTTT
>NA|TRBJ2-1|TRBV5-4|TRBD2
CASSLAGGAYNEQFF
TGTGCCAGCAGCTTGGCCGGGGGGGCTTACAATGAGCAGTTCTTC
>NA|TRBJ2-1|TRBV7-2|TRBD2
CASSWGGLAGEEQFF
TGTGCCAGCAGCTGGGGCGGACTAGCGGGAGAGGAGCAGTTCTTC
>few|TRBJ1-5|TRBV7-3|NA
CASSLGASKPQHF
TGTGCCAGCAGCTTGGGGGCGTCTAAACCCCAGCATTTT
>NA|TRBJ1-1|TRBV5-1|NA
CASSLAGHNTEAFF
TGCGCCAGCAGCTTGGCGGGACATAACACTGAAGCTTTCTTT
>NA|TRBJ2-1|TRBV7-2|TRBD2
CASSFTSGGYNEQFF
TGTGCCAGCAGCTTCACTAGCGGGGGGTACAATGAGCAGTTCTTC
>few|TRBJ1-2|TRBV19|NA
CASTHPQGYGYTF
TGTGCCAGTACCCATCCACAGGGCTATGGCTACACCTTC
>NA|TRBJ2-1|TRBV19|NA
CASSIRGKSSYNEQFF
TGTGCCAGTAGTATTAGGGGGAAGAGCTCCTACAATGAGCAGTTCTTC
>NA|TRBJ2-1|TRBV6-4|NA
CASSRGGRPNNEQFF
TGTGCCAGCAGTAGGGGGGGGAGGCCCAACAATGAGCAGTTCTTC
>once|TRBJ2-3|TRBV4-3|TRBD2
CASSLGTSVGDTQYF
TGCGCCAGCAGCCTCGGGACTAGCGTTGGAGATACGCAGTATTTT
>NA|TRBJ2-3|TRBV5-1|TRBD2
CASSSGTSGGPWGDTQYF
TGCGCCAGCAGCTCAGGGACTAGCGGGGGCCCGTGGGGAGATACGCAGTATTTT
>NA|TRBJ1-2|TRBV6-1|NA
CAILKGLRDYGYTF
TGTGCCATCTTAAAAGGACTCCGGGACTATGGCTACACCTTC
>NA|TRBJ1-2|TRBV15|NA
CATSRDPGGGYTF
TGTGCCACCAGCAGAGATCCGGGAGGTGGCTACACCTTC
>NA|TRBJ2-3|TRBV4-2|TRBD2
CASNRLAGGTDTQYF
TGTGCCAGCAACCGCCTAGCGGGGGGCACAGATACGCAGTATTTT
>NA|TRBJ2-3|TRBV7-2|TRBD2
CASSLDSGRARADTQYF
TGTGCCAGCAGCTTAGATAGCGGGAGGGCCCGAGCAGATACGCAGTATTTT
>NA|TRBJ2-1|TRBV29-1|NA
CSVATFFNEQFF
TGCAGCGTAGCCACTTTTTTCAATGAGCAGTTCTTC
>NA|TRBJ1-5|TRBV15|NA
CATSSGQYQPQHF
TGTGCCACCAGCAGCGGACAGTATCAGCCCCAGCATTTT
>once|TRBJ2-1|TRBV7-6|NA
CASSRLPVAGEQFF
TGTGCCAGCAGCCGACTCCCAGTGGCGGGTGAGCAGTTCTTC
>NA|TRBJ2-5|TRBV30|NA
CAWSRTFGQETQYF
TGTGCCTGGAGTCGGACATTTGGTCAAGAGACCCAGTACTTC
>NA|TRBJ2-6|TRBV6-1|NA
CASTISGANVLTF
TGTGCCAGCACTATTTCTGGGGCCAACGTCCTGACTTTC
>NA|TRBJ1-6|TRBV2|NA
CASGIYQGPPLHF
TGTGCCAGCGGTATATATCAGGGTCCACCCCTCCACTTT
>NA|TRBJ2-7|TRBV7-3|NA
CASSPLRTVPYEQYF
TGTGCCAGCAGCCCCCTCCGGACTGTACCCTACGAGCAGTACTTC
>NA|TRBJ2-1|TRBV4-3|TRBD2
CASSRKGTSGSLGYNEQFF
TGCGCCAGCAGCCGCAAAGGGACTAGCGGGAGTCTCGGGTACAATGAGCAGTTCTTC
>NA|TRBJ2-7|TRBV7-2|TRBD2
CASSTSGGYEQYF
TGTGCCAGCAGCACTAGCGGGGGTTACGAGCAGTACTTC
>NA|TRBJ1-1|TRBV19|NA
CASTIRGRDTEAFF
TGTGCCAGTACCATCCGGGGAAGAGACACTGAAGCTTTCTTT
>NA|TRBJ1-2|TRBV19|NA
CASGRTDYGYTF
TGTGCCAGTGGTAGGACAGACTATGGCTACACCTTC